The present entry profiles one T cell receptor beta chain with its context. PCR used 60 Vbeta primers and 13 Jbeta primers. Clones were read by immunoSEQ multiplex PCR, and TCRdb kept only the in-frame ones, dropping some. The profile shows about 170,000 clones, less than 80% of them singletons. This specimen comes from a study of cytomegalovirus exposure and HLA in healthy donors. With 6 bases clipped from V and 9 bases from J, the junction kept 5 bases outside the gene matches. Germline V gene lookup returns CDR1 LNHDA and CDR2 SQIVND (reference sequence). The CDR3 has 13 amino acids. Sequencing was carried out using PBMCs. The receptor was isolated from a female donor in good health and CMV-seronegative. The chain carries TRBV19 and TRBJ2-1, with 10 bases that match TRBD1. As DNA, the CDR3 is TGTGCCAGTAGCCGACAGGGGGCCGTTGAGCAGTTCTTC. It is translated as CASSRQGAVEQFF.